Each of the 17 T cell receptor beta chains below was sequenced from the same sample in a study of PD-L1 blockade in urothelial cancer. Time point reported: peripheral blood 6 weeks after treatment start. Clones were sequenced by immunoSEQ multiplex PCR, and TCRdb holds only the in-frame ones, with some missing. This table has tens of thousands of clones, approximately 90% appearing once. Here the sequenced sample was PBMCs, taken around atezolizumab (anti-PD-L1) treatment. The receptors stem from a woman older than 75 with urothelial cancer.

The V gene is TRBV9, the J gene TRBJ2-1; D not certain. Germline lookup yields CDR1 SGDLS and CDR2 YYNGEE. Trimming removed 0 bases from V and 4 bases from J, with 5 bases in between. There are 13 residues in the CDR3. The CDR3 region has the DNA TGTGCCAGCAGCGTAGCCAGGTACAATGAGCAGTTCTTC. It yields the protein CASSVARYNEQFF.

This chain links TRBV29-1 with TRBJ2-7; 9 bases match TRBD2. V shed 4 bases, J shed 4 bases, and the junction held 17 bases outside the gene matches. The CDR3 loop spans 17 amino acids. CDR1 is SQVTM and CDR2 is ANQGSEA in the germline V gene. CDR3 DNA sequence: TGCAGCGTTGCACGCGCGGGGGGGAAGGAGTTGTGGTACGAGCAGTACTTC. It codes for CSVARAGGKELWYEQYF.

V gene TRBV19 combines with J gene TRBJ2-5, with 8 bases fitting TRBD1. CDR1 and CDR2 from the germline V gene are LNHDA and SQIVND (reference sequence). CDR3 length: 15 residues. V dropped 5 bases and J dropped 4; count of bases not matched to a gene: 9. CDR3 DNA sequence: TGTGCCAGTAGTGAGTCAGGGGGCTTTGGAGAGACCCAGTACTTC. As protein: CASSESGGFGETQYF.

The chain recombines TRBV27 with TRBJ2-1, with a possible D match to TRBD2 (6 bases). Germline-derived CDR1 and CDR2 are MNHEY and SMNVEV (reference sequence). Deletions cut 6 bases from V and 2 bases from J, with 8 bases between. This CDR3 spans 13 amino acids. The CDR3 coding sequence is TGTGCCAGCAGGGGCGGGGCCTACAATGAGCAGTTCTTC. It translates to CASRGGAYNEQFF.

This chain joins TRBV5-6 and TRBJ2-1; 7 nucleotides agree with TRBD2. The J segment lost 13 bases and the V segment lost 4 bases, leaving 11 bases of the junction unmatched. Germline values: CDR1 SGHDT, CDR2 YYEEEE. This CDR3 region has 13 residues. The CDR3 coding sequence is TGTGCCAGCAGCCTGGCGGCGGGAGTCTCACAGTTCTTC. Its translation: CASSLAAGVSQFF.

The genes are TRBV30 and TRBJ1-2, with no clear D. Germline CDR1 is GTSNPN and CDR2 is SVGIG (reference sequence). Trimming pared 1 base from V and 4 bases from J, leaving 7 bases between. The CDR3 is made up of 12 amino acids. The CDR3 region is CAWSATTYGYTF. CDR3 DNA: TGTGCCTGGAGTGCTACCACCTATGGCTACACCTTC.

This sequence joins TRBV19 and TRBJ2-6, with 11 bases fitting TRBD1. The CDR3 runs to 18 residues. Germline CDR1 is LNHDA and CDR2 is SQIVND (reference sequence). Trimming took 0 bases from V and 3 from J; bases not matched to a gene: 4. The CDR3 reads CASSIEGQGAGGANVLTF. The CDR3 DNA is TGTGCCAGTAGTATAGAAGGACAGGGGGCGGGTGGGGCCAACGTCCTGACTTTC. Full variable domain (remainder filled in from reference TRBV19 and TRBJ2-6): DGGITQSPKYLFRKEGQNVTLSCEQNLNHDAMYWYRQDPGQGLRLIYYSQIVNDFQKGDIAEGYSVSREKKESFPLTVTSAQKNPTAFYLCASSIEGQGAGGANVLTFGAGSRLTVL.

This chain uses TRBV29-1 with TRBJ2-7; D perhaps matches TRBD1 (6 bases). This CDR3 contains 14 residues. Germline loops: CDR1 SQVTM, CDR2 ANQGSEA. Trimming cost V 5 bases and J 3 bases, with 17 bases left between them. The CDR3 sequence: CSVRQTQGVYEQYF. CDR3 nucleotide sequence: TGCAGCGTTCGACAAACACAGGGTGTCTACGAGCAGTACTTC.

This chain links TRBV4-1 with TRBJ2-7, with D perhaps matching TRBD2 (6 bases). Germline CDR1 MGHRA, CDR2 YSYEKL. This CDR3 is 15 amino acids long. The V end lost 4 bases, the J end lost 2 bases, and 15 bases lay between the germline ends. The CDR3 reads CASSPPKGGTYEQYF. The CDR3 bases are TGCGCCAGCAGCCCCCCGAAAGGAGGGACCTACGAGCAGTACTTC.

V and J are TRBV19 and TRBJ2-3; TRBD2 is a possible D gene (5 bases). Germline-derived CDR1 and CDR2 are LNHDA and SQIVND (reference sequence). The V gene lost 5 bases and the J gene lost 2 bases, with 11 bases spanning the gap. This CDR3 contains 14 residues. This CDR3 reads CASSPQRNTDTQYF. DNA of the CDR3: TGTGCCAGTAGTCCCCAGCGGAACACAGATACGCAGTATTTT.

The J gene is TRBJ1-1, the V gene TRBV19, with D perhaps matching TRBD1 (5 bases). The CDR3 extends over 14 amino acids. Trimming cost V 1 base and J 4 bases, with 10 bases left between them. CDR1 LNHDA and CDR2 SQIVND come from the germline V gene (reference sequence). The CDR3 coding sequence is TGTGCCAGTAGTATAGGACGGGGGAGCACTGAAGCTTTCTTT. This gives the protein CASSIGRGSTEAFF.

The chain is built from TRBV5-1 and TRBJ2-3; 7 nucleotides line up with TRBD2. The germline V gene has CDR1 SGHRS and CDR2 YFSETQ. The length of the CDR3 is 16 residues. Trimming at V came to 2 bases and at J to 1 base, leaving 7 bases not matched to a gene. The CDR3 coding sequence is TGCGCCAGCAGCTTATTCCAGCGGGGTGGCACAGATACGCAGTATTTT. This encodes CASSLFQRGGTDTQYF.

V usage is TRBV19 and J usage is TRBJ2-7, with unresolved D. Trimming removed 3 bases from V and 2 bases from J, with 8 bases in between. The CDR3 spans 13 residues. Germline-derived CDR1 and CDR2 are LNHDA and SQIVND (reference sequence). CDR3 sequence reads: CASSITATYEQYF. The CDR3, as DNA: TGTGCCAGTAGTATTACAGCAACCTACGAGCAGTACTTC.

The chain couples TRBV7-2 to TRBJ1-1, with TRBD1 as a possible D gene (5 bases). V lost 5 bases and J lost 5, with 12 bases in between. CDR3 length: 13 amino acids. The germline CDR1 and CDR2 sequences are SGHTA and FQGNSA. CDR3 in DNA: TGTGCCAGCAGCCCCAACACAGGAACTGAAGCTTTCTTT. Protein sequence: CASSPNTGTEAFF.

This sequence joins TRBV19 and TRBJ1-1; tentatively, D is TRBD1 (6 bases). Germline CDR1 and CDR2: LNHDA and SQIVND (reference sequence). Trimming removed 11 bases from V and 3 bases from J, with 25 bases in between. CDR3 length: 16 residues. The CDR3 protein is CAPQGFTLTWHTEAFF. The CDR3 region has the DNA TGTGCCCCACAGGGATTTACTTTAACCTGGCACACTGAAGCTTTCTTT.

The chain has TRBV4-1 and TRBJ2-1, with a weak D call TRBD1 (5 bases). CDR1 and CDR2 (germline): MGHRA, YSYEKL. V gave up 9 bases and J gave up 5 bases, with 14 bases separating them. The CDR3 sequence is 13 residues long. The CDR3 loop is CASSFSRDNEQFF. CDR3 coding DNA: TGCGCCAGTTCCTTTAGCAGGGACAATGAGCAGTTCTTC.

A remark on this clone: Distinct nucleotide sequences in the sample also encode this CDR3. This CDR3 is CASSLEGVDTQYF. CDR3 coding DNA: TGCGCCAGCAGCTTGGAGGGAGTAGATACGCAGTATTTT. This rearrangement joins TRBV5-1 to TRBJ2-3, with a weak D call TRBD2 (5 bases). The length of the CDR3 is 13 residues. Germline CDR1 SGHRS, CDR2 YFSETQ. V was clipped by 0 bases and J by 5 bases, with 7 bases between them.